This TCR beta chain emerged from a study of cytomegalovirus exposure and HLA in healthy donors. General study results and limits: In vitro testing confirmed three CMV-associated chains as specific for CMV antigens. Being productive about 90% or about 30% of the time was typical of most TCR beta V segments in an earlier analysis. A later examination showed that TCR association rates differed by HLA locus, with DRB1 most and HLA-C fewest.

This clone showed up just a few times. Its antigen remains unknown. This CDR3 has 15 amino acids. Germline CDR1 is SEHNR and CDR2 is FQNEAQ (reference sequence). A multiplex PCR was run with 60 Vbeta primers and 13 Jbeta primers. The table came from immunoSEQ multiplex PCR; TCRdb's copy has only in-frame clones and leaves some out. Of hundreds of thousands of clones in the sample, 60% to 80% were seen once. The chain recombines TRBV7-9 with TRBJ2-5; TRBD2 agrees at 8 bases. Sequenced sample: PBMCs. The clonotype originates from a male donor in good health and CMV-seronegative. DNA of the CDR3: TGTGCTACAGGGCCTGGCGGGGGGTACCAAGAGACCCAGTACTTC. Translating it yields CATGPGGGYQETQYF.